This TCR beta chain was captured by sequencing in a study of cytomegalovirus exposure and HLA in healthy donors. Whole-study context: Most genotyped donors, about four fifths of around 370, had Caucasian-associated genetic ancestry. Overall study findings and caveats: A link between a missense DCLRE1C variant and TCR beta V- and J-gene trimming emerged from a later analysis. In a later analysis, a genetic analysis reported fewer productive-TCR N-insertions in an Asian-associated ancestry cluster than the cohort average.

This clone was seen a handful of times. Its antigen is undetermined. PCR employed 60 Vbeta and 13 Jbeta primers. Assay used: immunoSEQ multiplex PCR; TCRdb lists only in-frame clones, some missing. This table holds about 110,000 clones, 60% to 80% found once. J was trimmed by 2 bases and V by 9 bases; bases with no gene match: 7. The CDR3 spans 16 residues. Per the germline V gene, CDR1 is SEHNR and CDR2 is FQNEAQ (reference sequence). The clonotype originates from a boy between 10 and 17 years old in good health and CMV-seronegative. The chain couples TRBV7-9 to TRBJ2-6; TRBD2 aligns across 10 bases. Input material: PBMCs. The CDR3 here is CASQSGRATGANVLTF. The CDR3, as DNA: TGTGCCAGTCAGAGCGGGAGGGCCACTGGGGCCAACGTCCTGACTTTC.